This T cell receptor (beta chain) is from a study of T cell clonotyping in hematopoietic cell transplantation. Trimming cost V 5 bases and J 6 bases; bases outside gene matches: 16. CDR1 is SEHNR, CDR2 FQNEAQ, per germline (reference sequence). There are 18 residues in the CDR3. Assay used: immunoSEQ multiplex PCR; TCRdb lists only in-frame clones, some missing. The profile covers fewer than 15,000 clones, with roughly 45% appearing a single time and around 9.9% taken by the ten largest. The J gene is TRBJ2-7, the V gene TRBV7-9, with TRBD2 matching over 13 bases. This receptor was taken from a man aged 45 to 65 in good health. Some clones in this sample may be carry-over from other donors' samples. What was sequenced was peripheral blood mononuclear cells. The CDR3 DNA reads TGTGCCAGCAGCCGTGGACTACTAGCGGGGGGGCATAATCTCGAGCAGTACTTC. Its translation is CASSRGLLAGGHNLEQYF. The full variable domain, rest sourced from reference TRBV7-9 and TRBJ2-7, is DTGVSQNPRHKITKRGQNVTFRCDPISEHNRLYWYRQTLGQGPEFLTYFQNEAQLEKSRLLSDRFSAERPKGSFSTLEIQRTEQGDSAMYLCASSRGLLAGGHNLEQYFGPGTRLTVT.